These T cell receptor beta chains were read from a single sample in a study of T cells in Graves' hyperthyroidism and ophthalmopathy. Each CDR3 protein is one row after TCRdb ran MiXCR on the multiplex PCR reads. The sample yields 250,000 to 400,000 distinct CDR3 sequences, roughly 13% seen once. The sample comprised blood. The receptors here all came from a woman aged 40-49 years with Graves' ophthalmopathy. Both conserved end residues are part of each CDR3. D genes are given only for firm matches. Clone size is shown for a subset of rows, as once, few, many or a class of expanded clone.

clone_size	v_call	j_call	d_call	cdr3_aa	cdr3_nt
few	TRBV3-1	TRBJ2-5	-	CASSQARVPPQETQYF	TGTGCCAGCAGCCAAGCTAGGGTCCCCCCCCAAGAGACCCAGTACTTC
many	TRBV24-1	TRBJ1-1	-	CATSDSGEATEAFF	TGTGCCACCAGTGATTCAGGGGAGGCCACTGAAGCTTTCTTT
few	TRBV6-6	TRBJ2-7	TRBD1	CASSYSGQGFSYEQYF	TGTGCCAGCAGTTACTCCGGACAGGGTTTTTCCTACGAGCAGTACTTC
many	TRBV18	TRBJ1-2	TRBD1	CASSPTGENGYTF	TGTGCCAGCTCACCGACAGGGGAGAATGGCTACACCTTC
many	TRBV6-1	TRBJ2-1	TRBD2	CASRLSGGEYNEQFF	TGTGCCAGCAGGCTAAGCGGGGGGGAATACAATGAGCAGTTCTTC
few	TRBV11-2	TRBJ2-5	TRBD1	CASSLSRTGETQYF	TGTGCCAGCAGCTTATCTCGGACAGGGGAGACCCAGTACTTC
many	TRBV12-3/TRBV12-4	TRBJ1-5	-	CASSLGGLWQPQHF	TGTGCCAGCAGTTTAGGGGGGCTTTGGCAGCCCCAGCATTTT
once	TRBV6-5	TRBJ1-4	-	CASSYPRDGTNEKLFF	TGTGCCAGCAGTTACCCCCGGGACGGAACTAATGAAAAACTGTTTTTT
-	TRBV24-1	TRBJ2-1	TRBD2	CATSDRLAGGNRYNEQFF	TGTGCCACCAGTGATCGACTAGCGGGAGGTAACAGGTACAATGAGCAGTTCTTC
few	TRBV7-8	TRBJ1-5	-	CASSSGPGTGGQPQHF	TGTGCCAGCAGCTCCGGTCCGGGGACCGGGGGACAGCCCCAGCATTTT
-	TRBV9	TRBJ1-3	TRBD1	CASSGDSVSGNTIYF	TGTGCCAGCAGCGGGGACAGCGTCTCTGGAAACACCATATATTTT
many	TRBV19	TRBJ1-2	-	CASSLTNHYTF	TGTGCCAGTAGTCTGACAAACCATTACACCTTC
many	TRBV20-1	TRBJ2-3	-	CSARDLTRASTDTQYF	TGCAGTGCTAGAGATCTAACCCGTGCCAGCACAGATACGCAGTATTTT
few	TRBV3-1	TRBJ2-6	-	CASSQGTGANVLTF	TGTGCCAGCAGCCAGGGGACTGGGGCCAACGTCCTGACTTTC
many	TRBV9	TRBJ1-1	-	CASSVASVVGAEAFF	TGTGCCAGCAGCGTAGCCTCGGTGGTAGGCGCTGAAGCTTTCTTT
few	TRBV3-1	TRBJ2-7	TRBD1	CASSLRTGEQYF	TGTGCCAGCAGCCTACGGACAGGGGAGCAGTACTTC
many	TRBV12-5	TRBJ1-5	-	CASGPNTGWGNQPQHF	TGTGCTAGTGGACCTAATACAGGGTGGGGGAATCAGCCCCAGCATTTT
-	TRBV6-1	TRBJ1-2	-	CASRGPGGAGGYTF	TGTGCCAGCAGGGGCCCTGGGGGGGCTGGGGGCTACACCTTC
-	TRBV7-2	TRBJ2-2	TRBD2	CASSLDFSSGGADTGELFF	TGTGCCAGCAGCTTAGACTTTTCTAGCGGGGGGGCCGACACCGGGGAGCTGTTTTTT
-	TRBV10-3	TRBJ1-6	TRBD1	CAISSDRVTNNSPLHF	TGTGCCATCAGCTCGGACAGGGTAACAAATAATTCACCCCTCCACTTT
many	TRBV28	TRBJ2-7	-	CASSFNRWRGGSYEQYF	TGTGCCAGCAGTTTTAATAGGTGGAGGGGCGGCTCCTACGAGCAGTACTTC
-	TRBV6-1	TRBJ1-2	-	CASSDNWNMRGYTF	TGTGCCAGCAGTGATAACTGGAACATGAGGGGCTACACCTTC
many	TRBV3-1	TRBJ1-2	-	CASSQDGAGHYGYTF	TGTGCCAGCAGCCAAGATGGGGCAGGGCATTATGGCTACACCTTC
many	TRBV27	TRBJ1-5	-	CASSPSHGEVNQPQHF	TGTGCCAGCAGTCCGTCCCACGGGGAGGTCAATCAGCCCCAGCATTTT
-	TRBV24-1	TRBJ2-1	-	CATMSIVSNEQFF	TGTGCCACCATGTCCATAGTAAGCAATGAGCAGTTCTTC
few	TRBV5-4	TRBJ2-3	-	CASSFEGSDTQYF	TGTGCCAGCAGCTTTGAGGGGTCGGATACGCAGTATTTT
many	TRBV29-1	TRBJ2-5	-	CSVEDGLARGETQYF	TGCAGCGTTGAAGATGGATTAGCCCGGGGGGAGACCCAGTACTTC
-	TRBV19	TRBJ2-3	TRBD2	CASRKEGLAGVYGTTDTQYF	TGTGCCAGTAGAAAAGAGGGACTAGCGGGAGTTTATGGGACCACAGATACGCAGTATTTT
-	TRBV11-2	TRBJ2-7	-	CASSLVRSGEQYF	TGTGCCAGCAGCTTAGTTCGCAGCGGCGAGCAGTACTTC
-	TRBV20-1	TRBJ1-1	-	CSARFWGQNTEAFF	TGCAGTGCTAGATTTTGGGGCCAGAACACTGAAGCTTTCTTT
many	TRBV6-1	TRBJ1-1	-	CASGPRPNTEAFF	TGTGCCAGCGGCCCTCGTCCTAACACTGAAGCTTTCTTT
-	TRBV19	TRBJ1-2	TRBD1	CASSPDRVYGYTF	TGTGCCAGTAGTCCGGACAGGGTTTATGGCTACACCTTC
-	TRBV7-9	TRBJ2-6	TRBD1	CASTHPMDRHSSGANVLTF	TGTGCCAGCACCCATCCCATGGACAGGCACAGCTCTGGGGCCAACGTCCTGACTTTC
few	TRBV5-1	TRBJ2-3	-	CASRGLGRATTDTQYF	TGCGCCAGCAGGGGGCTGGGACGGGCAACCACAGATACGCAGTATTTT
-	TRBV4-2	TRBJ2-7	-	CASSQDWDTLSYEQYF	TGTGCCAGCAGCCAAGACTGGGACACACTCTCCTACGAGCAGTACTTC
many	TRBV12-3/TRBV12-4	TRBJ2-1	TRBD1	CASSLRDRGRDEQFF	TGTGCCAGCAGTTTACGGGACAGGGGGAGGGATGAGCAGTTCTTC
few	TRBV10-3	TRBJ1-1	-	CAITGGLGEAFF	TGTGCCATCACCGGGGGCCTCGGTGAAGCTTTCTTT
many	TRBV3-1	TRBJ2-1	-	CASSLSGTWGYNEQFF	TGTGCCAGCAGCCTCTCCGGGACTTGGGGCTACAATGAGCAGTTCTTC
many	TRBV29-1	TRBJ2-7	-	CSVDDQAYQQYF	TGCAGCGTTGATGATCAAGCGTACCAGCAGTACTTC
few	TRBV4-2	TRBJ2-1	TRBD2	CASSLISGGNEQFF	TGTGCCAGCAGCCTAATAAGCGGGGGCAATGAGCAGTTCTTC
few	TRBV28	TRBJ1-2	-	CASSLGHTYGYTF	TGTGCCAGCAGTTTGGGACACACCTATGGCTACACCTTC
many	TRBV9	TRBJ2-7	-	CASSDAISYEQYF	TGTGCCAGCAGCGACGCAATCTCCTACGAGCAGTACTTC
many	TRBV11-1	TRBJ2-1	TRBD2	CASSGHSGSGYNEQFF	TGTGCCAGCAGCGGACATAGCGGGAGCGGGTACAATGAGCAGTTCTTC
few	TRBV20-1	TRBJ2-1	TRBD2	CSAIGLADIYNEQFF	TGCAGTGCTATTGGACTAGCGGACATCTACAATGAGCAGTTCTTC
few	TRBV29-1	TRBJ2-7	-	CSVLLRGGEQYF	TGCAGCGTACTCTTGCGGGGCGGCGAGCAGTACTTC
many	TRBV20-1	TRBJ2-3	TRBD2	CSAFLSGHGKTDTQYF	TGCAGTGCTTTCCTTAGCGGGCATGGAAAAACAGATACGCAGTATTTT
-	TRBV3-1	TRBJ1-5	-	CASSQGQTSNQPQHF	TGTGCCAGCAGCCAAGGACAGACCAGCAATCAGCCCCAGCATTTT
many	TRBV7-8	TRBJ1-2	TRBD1	CASSLGSTGLLPYTF	TGTGCCAGCAGCTTAGGATCGACAGGGTTACTTCCCTACACCTTC
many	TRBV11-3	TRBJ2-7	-	CASSYRLLHEQYF	TGTGCCAGCAGCTACCGACTCTTACACGAGCAGTACTTC
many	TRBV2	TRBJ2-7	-	CASRVTLLAYEQYF	TGTGCCAGCAGGGTGACACTCCTGGCCTACGAGCAGTACTTC
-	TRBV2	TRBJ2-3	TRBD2	CASSSSGSADTQYF	TGTGCCAGCAGTTCTAGCGGGAGTGCAGATACGCAGTATTTT
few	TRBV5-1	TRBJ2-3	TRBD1	CASSLALSGGPDTQYF	TGCGCCAGCAGCTTGGCTTTATCAGGGGGCCCAGATACGCAGTATTTT
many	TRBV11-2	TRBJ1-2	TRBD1	CASRSTGVGYGYTF	TGTGCCAGCAGATCGACAGGGGTGGGCTATGGCTACACCTTC
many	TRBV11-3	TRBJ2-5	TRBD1	CASRPTGTGLAQYF	TGTGCCAGCAGACCGACCGGGACAGGGTTGGCCCAGTACTTC
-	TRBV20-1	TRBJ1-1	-	CSAGVGPATEAFF	TGCAGTGCCGGCGTCGGGCCTGCCACTGAAGCTTTCTTT